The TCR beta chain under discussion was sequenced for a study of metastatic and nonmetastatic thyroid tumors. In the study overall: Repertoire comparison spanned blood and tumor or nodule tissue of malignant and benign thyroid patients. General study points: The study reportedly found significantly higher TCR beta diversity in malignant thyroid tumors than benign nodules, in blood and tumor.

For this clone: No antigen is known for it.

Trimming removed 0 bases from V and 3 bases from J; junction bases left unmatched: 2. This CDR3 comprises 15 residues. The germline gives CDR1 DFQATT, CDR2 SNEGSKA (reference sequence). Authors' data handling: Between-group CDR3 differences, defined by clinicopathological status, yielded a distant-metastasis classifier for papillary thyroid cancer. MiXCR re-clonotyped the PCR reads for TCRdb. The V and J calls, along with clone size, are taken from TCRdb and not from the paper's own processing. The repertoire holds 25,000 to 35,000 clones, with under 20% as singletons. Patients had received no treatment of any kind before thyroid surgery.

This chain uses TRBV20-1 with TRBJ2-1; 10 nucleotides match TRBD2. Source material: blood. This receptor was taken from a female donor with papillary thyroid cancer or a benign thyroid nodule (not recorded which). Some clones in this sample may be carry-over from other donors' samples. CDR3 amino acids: CSARERLAGYNEQFF. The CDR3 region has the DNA TGCAGTGCTAGAGAAAGACTAGCGGGCTACAATGAGCAGTTCTTC.